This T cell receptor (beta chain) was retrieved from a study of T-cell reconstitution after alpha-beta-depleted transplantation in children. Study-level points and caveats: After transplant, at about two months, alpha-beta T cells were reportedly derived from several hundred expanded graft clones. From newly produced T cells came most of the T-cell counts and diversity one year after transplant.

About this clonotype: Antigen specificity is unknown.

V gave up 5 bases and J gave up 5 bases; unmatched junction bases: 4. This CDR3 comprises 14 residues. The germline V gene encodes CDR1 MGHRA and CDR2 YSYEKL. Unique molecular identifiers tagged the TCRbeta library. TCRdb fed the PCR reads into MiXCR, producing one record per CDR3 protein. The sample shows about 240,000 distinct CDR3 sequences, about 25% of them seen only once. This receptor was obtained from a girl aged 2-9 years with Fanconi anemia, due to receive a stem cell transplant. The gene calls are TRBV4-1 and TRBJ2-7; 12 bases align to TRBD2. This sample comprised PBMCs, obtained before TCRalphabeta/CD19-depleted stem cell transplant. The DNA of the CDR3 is TGCGCCAGCAGCGAGACTAGCGGGAGAAACGAGCAGTACTTC. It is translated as CASSETSGRNEQYF.